These 16 T cell receptor beta chains were all obtained from the same sample, sequenced in a study of cytomegalovirus exposure and HLA in healthy donors. Vbeta (60) and Jbeta (13) primers were used in the PCR. This table comes from immunoSEQ multiplex PCR, and its TCRdb copy is limited to in-frame clones, with some not included. The sample holds 150,000 to 200,000 clones, 60% to 80% seen once. The sequenced sample consisted of PBMCs. The receptors shown here come from a middle-aged woman in good health and CMV-seronegative.

The chain couples TRBV4-1 to TRBJ2-7, with D possibly being TRBD1 (5 bases). This CDR3 has 14 residues. Trimming removed 1 base from V and 4 bases from J, with 11 bases in between. In germline, CDR1 is MGHRA, CDR2 YSYEKL. The CDR3 nucleotides are TGCGCCAGCAGCCAAGGGGGAAGGGGTTACGAGCAGTACTTC. Translating it yields CASSQGGRGYEQYF.

The V call is TRBV12-5, the J call TRBJ2-1; 11 positions match TRBD2. Germline V CDR1 and CDR2: LGHNT, FRNRAP. The CDR3 is 18 amino acids. The V gene end was trimmed by 2 bases and the J gene end by 8 bases; junction bases not matched to a gene: 14. The CDR3, as DNA: TGTGCTAGTGGTTTGACCCTCTGGGTAGCGGGGGGGGTGGATGAGCAGTTCTTC. Translated, it gives CASGLTLWVAGGVDEQFF.

This clone was seen once. This chain uses TRBV29-1 with TRBJ1-1; TRBD1 matches at 9 bases. CDR3 length: 12 amino acids. The junction had 5 bases not matched to a gene; V was cut back by 7 bases and J by 5 bases. Germline-derived CDR1 and CDR2 are SQVTM and ANQGSEA. DNA of the CDR3: TGCAGCGGTGGGACAGGGCTAACTGAAGCTTTCTTT. Amino acids: CSGGTGLTEAFF.

The gene calls are TRBV7-2 and TRBJ2-3, with D possibly TRBD2 on 6 matching bases. V was pared by 4 bases and J by 6 bases, with 8 bases between. Germline V gene sequence: CDR1 SGHTA, CDR2 FQGNSA. This CDR3 has 12 amino acids. CDR3 sequence: CASSSTSDTQYF. CDR3 coding DNA: TGTGCCAGCAGCTCCACTAGCGATACGCAGTATTTT.

This clone has just one count. V and J are TRBV6-5 and TRBJ2-7; weak D call: TRBD2 (7 bases). Germline V CDR1 and CDR2: MNHEY, SVGAGI. V dropped 5 bases and J dropped 5 bases, with 16 bases sitting between them. CDR3 length: 14 residues. The CDR3, as DNA: TGTGCCAGCAGTCCGGAGGGGGGAGGGCACGAGCAGTACTTC. This sequence encodes CASSPEGGGHEQYF.

The chain employs TRBV2 and TRBJ2-2, with D unresolved. CDR3 length: 13 residues. Germline assignment: CDR1 SNHLY and CDR2 FYNNEI. V was clipped by 6 bases and J by 5 bases, with 10 bases between them. The CDR3 region has the DNA TGTGCCAGCAGGCCAGGCTTGACCGGGGAGCTGTTTTTT. This gives the protein CASRPGLTGELFF.

This clone was seen a handful of times. The V call is TRBV7-9, the J call TRBJ2-6, with 10 bases lining up with TRBD2. The CDR3 extends over 18 amino acids. V lost 4 bases and J lost 0; bases outside the gene matches: 6. The germline V gene has CDR1 SEHNR and CDR2 FQNEAQ (reference sequence). The CDR3: CASSSIRTSGSGANVLTF. In DNA form, the CDR3 reads TGTGCCAGCAGCTCCATACGGACTAGCGGCTCTGGGGCCAACGTCCTGACTTTC.

The rearrangement joins TRBV4-3 to TRBJ2-7; 7 bases fit TRBD1. The CDR3 totals 14 residues. Germline lookup yields CDR1 LGHNA and CDR2 YSLEER. Trimming removed 0 bases from V and 2 bases from J; junction bases left unmatched: 1. The CDR3 region has the DNA TGCGCCAGCAGCCAAGAGACAGGGCCCTACGAGCAGTACTTC. It encodes CASSQETGPYEQYF.

About this clone: Relative to the germline gene, one junction end is altered; a read error may explain this. The J gene is TRBJ2-6, the V gene TRBV11-1; TRBD2 aligns across 8 bases. The CDR3 totals 17 residues. Germline assignment: CDR1 SGHAT and CDR2 FQDESV (reference sequence). The CDR3 spells CASTPGGSSSGANGLTF. The CDR3 DNA sequence: TGTGCCAGCACCCCGGGGGGGTCTTCCTCTGGGGCCAACGGCCTGACTTTC.

V gene TRBV7-8 combines with J gene TRBJ2-5; D gene uncertain. CDR1 is SGHVS, CDR2 FQNEAQ, per germline. Trimming shortened V by 6 bases and J by 7 bases, and 18 bases separated the two germline ends. The CDR3 consists of 14 residues. In DNA, the CDR3 is TGTGCCAGCAGGAACCCAAGCGTTTTCGGGACCCAGTACTTC. It encodes CASRNPSVFGTQYF.

V is TRBV12-2 and J is TRBJ2-7; TRBD2 was called by the table and not checked on the DNA. TRBV12-2 is flagged as a pseudogene. The CDR3 spans 16 residues. CDR3 in amino acids: CASRLGPGGGGNEQYF. Written as DNA, the CDR3 is TGTGCAAGTCGCTTAGGTCCCGGGGGAGGGGGGAACGAGCAGTACTTC.

V gene TRBV28 combines with J gene TRBJ2-5; 8 nucleotides line up with TRBD1. The CDR3 runs 13 residues. Germline V gives CDR1 MDHEN, CDR2 SYDVKM. The junction had 4 bases not matched to a gene; V was cut back by 7 bases and J by 3 bases. The CDR3 coding sequence is TGTGCCAGCACCCCGGACAGGGAAGAGACCCAGTACTTC. Residues: CASTPDREETQYF.

This chain connects TRBV6-4 to TRBJ2-3; 12 bases line up with TRBD2. Looked up from germline, CDR1 is MRHNA and CDR2 is SNTAGT. The CDR3 covers 14 residues. J lost 5 bases, V lost 3 bases, and 0 bases had no gene match. The CDR3 spells CASSEGLAGDTQYF. The CDR3 DNA is TGTGCCAGCAGTGAGGGACTAGCGGGAGATACGCAGTATTTT.

V is TRBV23-1 and J is TRBJ2-2, with D unclear. TRBV23-1 is identified as an open reading frame with a role that is uncertain. This CDR3 is built from 19 residues. Trimming shortened V by 0 bases and J by 3 bases, and 20 bases separated the two germline ends. In nucleotides, the CDR3 is TGCGCCAGCAGTCAATCGAGTCGGCTTGGGCAGGCTTACACCGGGGAGCTGTTTTTT. Residues: CASSQSSRLGQAYTGELFF.

This clone was detected only once. The chain links TRBV6-5 to TRBJ2-7; D is perhaps TRBD1 (5 bases). With 1 base removed from V and 5 bases from J, the gap between germline ends came to 12 bases. CDR1 and CDR2 from the germline V gene are MNHEY and SVGAGI. The CDR3 loop spans 14 amino acids. CDR3 residues: CASSYFQGSNEQYF. The CDR3 bases are TGTGCCAGCAGTTACTTTCAGGGTTCAAACGAGCAGTACTTC.

The J gene is TRBJ2-7, the V gene TRBV21-1; the table's D call, TRBD2, was not checked against the DNA. TRBV21-1 is classified as a pseudogene. CDR3 length: 14 residues. The DNA of the CDR3 is TGTGCCAGCAGCAAAGGGACGGGAGTGAGCGAGCAGTACTTC. Protein sequence: CASSKGTGVSEQYF.